This T cell receptor (beta chain) was sequenced during a study of T cell responses to AZD1222 COVID-19 vaccine. Clones were read by immunoSEQ multiplex PCR, and TCRdb kept only the in-frame ones, dropping some. The data hold 50,000 to 70,000 clones, with approximately 86% observed a single time. Looked up from germline, CDR1 is SGHTA and CDR2 is FQGTGA. The ends were cut back, 0 bases at V and 5 bases at J, with 5 bases in the middle. This CDR3 contains 13 residues. The chain employs TRBV7-3 and TRBJ2-1, with D unresolved. The sequenced sample was peripheral blood, obtained 28 days after the second AZD1222 dose. The TCR was taken from an adult who received the AZD1222 COVID-19 vaccine. The CDR3 DNA follows: TGTGCCAGCAGCTTAACGCTAGACAATGAGCAGTTCTTC. Residues: CASSLTLDNEQFF.